This TCR beta chain emerged from a study of T cell responses to AZD1222 COVID-19 vaccine. Study findings and constraints: Just a handful of AZD1222 recipients were seropositive at baseline. Possibly, clonal diversity was underestimated; donors were largely white British and included more females.

Regarding this clone: Antigen unknown.

V was clipped by 4 bases and J by 3 bases, with 13 bases between them. The CDR3 covers 15 residues. Looked up from germline, CDR1 is LNHDA and CDR2 is SQIVND (reference sequence). Clones were read by immunoSEQ multiplex PCR, and TCRdb kept only the in-frame ones, dropping some. This sample has approximately 100,000 clones; over 75% occur once, and the top ten carry less than 5.5%. The V and J genes are TRBV19 and TRBJ1-5; D ambiguous. The receptor's source is an adult who received the AZD1222 COVID-19 vaccine. The source material was peripheral blood, sampled 28 days after the second AZD1222 dose. The CDR3 loop reads CASSRVLGYNQPQHF. CDR3 in DNA: TGTGCCAGTAGTAGGGTTTTGGGGTACAATCAGCCCCAGCATTTT.